This T cell receptor beta chain was sequenced in a study of radiation and T cells in renal cell carcinoma. Study in general: Nephrectomy followed 15 Gy stereotactic body radiation by 4 weeks.

Sample time point: baseline pretreatment blood. Documented treatment: 15 Gy SBRT to primary tumor, nephrectomy 4 weeks later. The tumor was a clear cell renal cell carcinoma. V lost 6 bases to trimming and J lost 0 bases; unmatched junction nucleotides: 5. Germline V gene sequence: CDR1 MRHNA, CDR2 SNTAGT. This CDR3 comprises 17 residues. TCRdb's table, derived via immunoSEQ multiplex PCR, lists solely in-frame clones and lacks some. The table lists about 59,000 clones, more than 60% of them singletons. As for this clone: The antigen is undetermined.

Findings and caveats of the study: Pretreatment tumor biopsies were lacking, so baseline clonotypes are unknown.

The rearrangement links TRBV6-4 to TRBJ2-2; 12 bases agree with TRBD2. The clonotype originates from a man aged 55-75 years with renal cell carcinoma. The material was blood, obtained from a patient whose treatment included radiotherapy and nephrectomy. The CDR3 DNA sequence: TGTGCCAGCAGCAGGACTAGCGGGGCCTCGAACACCGGGGAGCTGTTTTTT. It yields the protein CASSRTSGASNTGELFF.